These 4 T cell receptor beta chains were sequenced from one sample in a study of T cell responses to AZD1222 COVID-19 vaccine. Repertoires were generated with immunoSEQ multiplex PCR, while TCRdb's copy carries only in-frame clones and drops some. The sample contains about 180,000 clones, about nine tenths of which appear only once. The specimen was peripheral blood, collected 28 days after the second AZD1222 dose. These receptors were taken from an adult who received the AZD1222 COVID-19 vaccine.

The chain recombines TRBV5-4 with TRBJ1-3, with 7 bases aligning to TRBD1. The germline V gene has CDR1 SGHNT and CDR2 YYREEE (reference sequence). This CDR3 region has 15 residues. Germline trimming cut 0 bases from V and 3 bases from J; bases unmatched to any gene: 3. CDR3 sequence: CASSLGQGGGNTIYF. The CDR3 nucleotides are TGTGCCAGCAGCTTGGGGCAGGGGGGTGGAAACACCATATATTTT.

This clone appeared once. The chain has TRBV6-5 and TRBJ2-7; TRBD1 aligns across 11 bases. The CDR3 is made up of 15 amino acids. CDR1 and CDR2 from the germline V gene are MNHEY and SVGAGI. V lost 0 bases, J lost 3 bases, and 1 base stayed unmatched. The CDR3 bases are TGTGCCAGCAGTTACTCCGGGACAGGGGGCTACGAGCAGTACTTC. This sequence encodes CASSYSGTGGYEQYF.

The rearrangement joins TRBV5-1 to TRBJ2-5, with no clear D. V was clipped by 4 bases and J by 3 bases, with 13 bases between them. CDR3 length: 14 amino acids. The germline CDR1 and CDR2 sequences are SGHRS and YFSETQ. In DNA form, the CDR3 reads TGCGCCAGCAGCCCCCGGGCAGCTGAAGAGACCCAGTACTTC. Translating gives CASSPRAAEETQYF. The full variable domain, its missing parts supplied by reference TRBV5-1 and TRBJ2-5, is KAGVTQTPRYLIKTRGQQVTLSCSPISGHRSVSWYQQTPGQGLQFLFEYFSETQRNKGNFPGRFSGRQFSNSRSEMNVSTLELGDSALYLCASSPRAAEETQYFGPGTRLLVL.

The chain has TRBV14 and TRBJ2-1, with D perhaps matching TRBD1 (6 bases). This CDR3 comprises 18 residues. In germline, CDR1 is SGHDN, CDR2 FVKESK. Between the trimmed V and J ends, which lost 0 bases and 1 base, there was a span of 16 bases. The CDR3 spells CASSQDLGTGWSYNEQFF. The CDR3 DNA is TGTGCCAGCAGCCAAGATTTGGGAACAGGGTGGTCCTACAATGAGCAGTTCTTC.